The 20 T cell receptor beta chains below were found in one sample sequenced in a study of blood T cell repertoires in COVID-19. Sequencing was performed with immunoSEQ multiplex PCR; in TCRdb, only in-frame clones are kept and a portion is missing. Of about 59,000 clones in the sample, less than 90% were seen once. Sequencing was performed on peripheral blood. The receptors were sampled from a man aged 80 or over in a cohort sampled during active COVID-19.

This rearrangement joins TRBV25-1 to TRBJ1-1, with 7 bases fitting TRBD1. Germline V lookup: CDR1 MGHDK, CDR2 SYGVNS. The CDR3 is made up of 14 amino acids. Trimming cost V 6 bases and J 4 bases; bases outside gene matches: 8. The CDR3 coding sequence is TGTGCCAGCAGCCAGACAGGGAGAGGCACTGAAGCTTTCTTT. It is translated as CASSQTGRGTEAFF.

The CDR3 bases are TGTGCCAGCAGTGGAGTTAGCAATCAGCCCCAGCATTTT. It codes for CASSGVSNQPQHF. J is TRBJ1-5 and V is TRBV6-2 or TRBV6-3; the D is unclear. Looked up from germline, CDR1 is MNHEY and CDR2 is SVGEGT. The CDR3 sequence is 13 residues long. With 5 bases removed from V and 0 bases from J, the gap between germline ends came to 5 bases.

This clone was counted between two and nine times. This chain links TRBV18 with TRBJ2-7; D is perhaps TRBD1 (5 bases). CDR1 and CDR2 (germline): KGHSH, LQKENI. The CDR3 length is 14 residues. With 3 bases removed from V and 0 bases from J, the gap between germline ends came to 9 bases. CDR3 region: CASSPPTVSYEQYF. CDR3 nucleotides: TGTGCCAGCTCACCTCCGACAGTCTCCTACGAGCAGTACTTC. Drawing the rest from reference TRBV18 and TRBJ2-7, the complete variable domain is NAGVMQNPRHLVRRRGQEARLRCSPMKGHSHVYWYRQLPEEGLKFMVYLQKENIIDESGMPKERFSAEFPKEGPSILRIQQVVRGDSAAYFCASSPPTVSYEQYFGPGTRLTVT.

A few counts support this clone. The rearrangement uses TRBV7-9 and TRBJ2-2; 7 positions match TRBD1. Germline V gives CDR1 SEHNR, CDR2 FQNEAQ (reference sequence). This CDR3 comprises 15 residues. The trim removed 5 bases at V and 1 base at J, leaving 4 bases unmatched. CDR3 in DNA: TGTGCCAGCAGCCCGGGACAGCTGAACACCGGGGAGCTGTTTTTT. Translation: CASSPGQLNTGELFF. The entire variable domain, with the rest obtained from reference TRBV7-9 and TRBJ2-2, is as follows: DTGVSQNPRHKITKRGQNVTFRCDPISEHNRLYWYRQTLGQGPEFLTYFQNEAQLEKSRLLSDRFSAERPKGSFSTLEIQRTEQGDSAMYLCASSPGQLNTGELFFGEGSRLTVL.

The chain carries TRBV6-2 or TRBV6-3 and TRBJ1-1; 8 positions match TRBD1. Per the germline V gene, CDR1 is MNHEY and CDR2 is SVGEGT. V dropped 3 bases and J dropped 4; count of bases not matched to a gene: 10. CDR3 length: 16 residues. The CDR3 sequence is CASSYTGGIGATEAFF. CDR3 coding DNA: TGTGCCAGCAGTTATACAGGGGGTATTGGAGCCACTGAAGCTTTCTTT.

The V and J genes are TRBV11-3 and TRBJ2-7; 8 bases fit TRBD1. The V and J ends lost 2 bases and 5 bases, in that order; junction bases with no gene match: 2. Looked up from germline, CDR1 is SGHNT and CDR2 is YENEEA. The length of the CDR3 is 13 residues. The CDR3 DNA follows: TGTGCCAGCAGCTTAAACAGGGGGAACGAGCAGTACTTC. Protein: CASSLNRGNEQYF.

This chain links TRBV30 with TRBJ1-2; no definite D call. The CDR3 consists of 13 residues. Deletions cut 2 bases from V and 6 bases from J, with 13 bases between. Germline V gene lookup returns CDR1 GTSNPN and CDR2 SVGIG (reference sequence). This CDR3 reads CAWSLVAANGYTF. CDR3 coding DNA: TGTGCCTGGAGTCTGGTGGCGGCCAATGGCTACACCTTC.

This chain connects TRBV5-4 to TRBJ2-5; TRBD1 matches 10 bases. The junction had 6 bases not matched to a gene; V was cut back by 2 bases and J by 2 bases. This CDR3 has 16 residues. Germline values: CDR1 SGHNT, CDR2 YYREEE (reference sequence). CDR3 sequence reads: CASSLRQGARQETQYF. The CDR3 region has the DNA TGTGCCAGCAGCTTACGACAGGGGGCGCGGCAAGAGACCCAGTACTTC. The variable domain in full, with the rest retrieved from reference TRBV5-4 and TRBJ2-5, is ETGVTQSPTHLIKTRGQQVTLRCSSQSGHNTVSWYQQALGQGPQFIFQYYREEENGRGNFPPRFSGLQFPNYSSELNVNALELDDSALYLCASSLRQGARQETQYFGPGTRLLVL.

The CDR3 bases are TGTGCCAGCAGACCGGGACTAGCGGGGGAGCAGTTCTTC. It is translated as CASRPGLAGEQFF. This chain uses TRBV7-3 with TRBJ2-1; 13 nucleotides agree with TRBD2. This CDR3 has 13 amino acids. The germline gives CDR1 SGHTA, CDR2 FQGTGA. With 6 bases clipped from V and 10 bases from J, the junction kept 3 bases outside the gene matches.

CDR3 nucleotides: TGTGCCAGCAGTGAAAATCAGGGGTACAATCAGCCCCAGCATTTT. Protein: CASSENQGYNQPQHF. The genes are TRBV6-1 and TRBJ1-5; D is perhaps TRBD1 (6 bases). Trimming cost V 2 bases and J 3 bases, with 11 bases left between them. CDR1 is MNHNS, CDR2 SASEGT, per germline. This CDR3 contains 15 residues.

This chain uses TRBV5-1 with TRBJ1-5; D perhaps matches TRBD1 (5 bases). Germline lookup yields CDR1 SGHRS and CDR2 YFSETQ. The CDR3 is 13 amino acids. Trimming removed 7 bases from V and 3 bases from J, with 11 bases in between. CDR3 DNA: TGCGCCAGCGGCCAGGGCCCCAATCAGCCCCAGCATTTT. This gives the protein CASGQGPNQPQHF.

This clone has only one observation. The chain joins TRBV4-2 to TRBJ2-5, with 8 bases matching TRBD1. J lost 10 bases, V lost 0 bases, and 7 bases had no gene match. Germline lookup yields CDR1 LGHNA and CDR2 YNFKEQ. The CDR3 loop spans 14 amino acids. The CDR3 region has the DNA TGTGCCAGCAGCCAAGAGGACAGGGTGGGGAGCCAGTACTTC. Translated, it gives CASSQEDRVGSQYF.

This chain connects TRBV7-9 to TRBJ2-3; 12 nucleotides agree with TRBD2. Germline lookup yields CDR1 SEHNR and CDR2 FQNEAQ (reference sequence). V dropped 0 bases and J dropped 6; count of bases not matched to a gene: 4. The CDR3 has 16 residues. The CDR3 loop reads CASSLASTSGRDTQYF. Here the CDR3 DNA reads TGTGCCAGCAGCTTAGCAAGCACTAGCGGGAGGGATACGCAGTATTTT.

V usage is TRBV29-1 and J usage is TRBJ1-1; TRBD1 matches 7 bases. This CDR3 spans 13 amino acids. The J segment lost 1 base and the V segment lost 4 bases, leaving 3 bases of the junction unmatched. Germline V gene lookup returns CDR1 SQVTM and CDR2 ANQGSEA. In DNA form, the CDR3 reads TGCAGCGTTGGGGACAGCCGGAACACTGAAGCTTTCTTT. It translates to CSVGDSRNTEAFF.

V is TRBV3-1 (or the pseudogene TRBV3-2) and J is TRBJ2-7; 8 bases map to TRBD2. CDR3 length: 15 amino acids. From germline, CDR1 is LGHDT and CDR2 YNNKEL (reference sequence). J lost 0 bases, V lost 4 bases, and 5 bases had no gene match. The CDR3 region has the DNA TGTGCCAGCAGCCCCCGACTAGCGATCTCCTACGAGCAGTACTTC. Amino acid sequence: CASSPRLAISYEQYF.

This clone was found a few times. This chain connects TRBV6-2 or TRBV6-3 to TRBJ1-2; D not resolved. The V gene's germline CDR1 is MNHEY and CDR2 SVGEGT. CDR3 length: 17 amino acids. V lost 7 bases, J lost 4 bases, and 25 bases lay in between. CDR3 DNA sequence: TGTGCCAGCACCCCCTCAGGAAGACAAGTCCTTCGCTATGGCTACACCTTC. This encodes CASTPSGRQVLRYGYTF.

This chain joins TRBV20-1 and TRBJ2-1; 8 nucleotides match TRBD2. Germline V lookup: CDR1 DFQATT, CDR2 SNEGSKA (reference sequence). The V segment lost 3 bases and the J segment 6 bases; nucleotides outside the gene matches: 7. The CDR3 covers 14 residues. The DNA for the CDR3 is TGCAGTGCTAGTATACCGGGGGGGATCAATGAGCAGTTCTTC. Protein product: CSASIPGGINEQFF.

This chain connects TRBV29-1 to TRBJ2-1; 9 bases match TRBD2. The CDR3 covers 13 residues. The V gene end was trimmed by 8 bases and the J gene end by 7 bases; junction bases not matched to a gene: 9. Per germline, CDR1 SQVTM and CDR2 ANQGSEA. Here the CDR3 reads CSISRGGRNEQFF. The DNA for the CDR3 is TGCAGCATTTCGCGGGGGGGCCGGAATGAGCAGTTCTTC.

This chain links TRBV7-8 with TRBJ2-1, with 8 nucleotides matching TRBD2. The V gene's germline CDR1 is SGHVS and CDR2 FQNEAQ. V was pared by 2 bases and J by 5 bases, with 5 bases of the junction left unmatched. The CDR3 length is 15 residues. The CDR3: CASSLRLAGNNEQFF. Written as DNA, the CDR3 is TGTGCCAGCAGCTTACGCCTAGCGGGCAACAATGAGCAGTTCTTC.

The CDR3 DNA reads TGTGCCATCAACCAAGGAGGGTTGAACACTGAAGCTTTCTTT. Encoded protein: CAINQGGLNTEAFF. The chain joins TRBV10-3 to TRBJ1-1; D gene unclear. V gave up 7 bases and J gave up 0 bases, with 12 bases separating them. Germline CDR1 reads ENHRY; CDR2 reads SYGVKD. This CDR3 has 14 amino acids.